This T cell receptor (beta chain) came from a study of T-cell memory formation after mild COVID-19. Study findings and constraints: A subset of responding clones appeared in pre-infection memory, suggesting cross-reactive memory joined. The main location of contracting CD4+ clones was CM and EM, and that of contracting CD8+ clones was EMRA.

CDR1 is SGDLS and CDR2 is YYNGEE in the germline V gene. This CDR3 is built from 16 residues. Trimming left V 0 bases short and J 6 bases short, with 18 bases between. One entry per CDR3 protein results from TCRdb running MiXCR on the 5' RACE reads. Of roughly 400,000 distinct CDR3 sequences in the sample, approximately 15% are singletons; the top ten hold under 25%. A note on this clonotype: Its specificity is not known.

The receptor's source is a man younger than 30 who had mild COVID-19 (a few samples of this study predate the infection). Cell type and time point are not known. The sequencing sample was made of PBMCs or a T cell subset sorted from them (not recorded which). The chain joins TRBV9 to TRBJ2-5; a weak D match, TRBD2 (6 bases). The CDR3 bases are TGTGCCAGCAGCGTAGGGGGAAAAGGACTAACGCAGACCCAGTACTTC. It yields the protein CASSVGGKGLTQTQYF. Drawing the rest from reference TRBV9 and TRBJ2-5, the complete variable domain is DSGVTQTPKHLITATGQRVTLRCSPRSGDLSVYWYQQSLDQGLQFLIQYYNGEERAKGNILERFSAQQFPDLHSELNLSSLELGDSALYFCASSVGGKGLTQTQYFGPGTRLLVL.